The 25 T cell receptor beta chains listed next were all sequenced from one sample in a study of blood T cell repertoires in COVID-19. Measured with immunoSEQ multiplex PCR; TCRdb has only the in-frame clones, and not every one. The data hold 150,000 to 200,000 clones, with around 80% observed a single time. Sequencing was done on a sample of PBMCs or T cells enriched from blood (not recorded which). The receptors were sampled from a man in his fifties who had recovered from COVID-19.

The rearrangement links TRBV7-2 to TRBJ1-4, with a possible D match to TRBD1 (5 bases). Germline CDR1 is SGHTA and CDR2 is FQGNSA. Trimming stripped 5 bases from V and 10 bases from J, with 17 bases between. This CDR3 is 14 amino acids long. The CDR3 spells CASSTGAQFGKLFF. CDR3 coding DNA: TGTGCCAGCAGCACTGGGGCCCAGTTTGGAAAACTGTTTTTT.

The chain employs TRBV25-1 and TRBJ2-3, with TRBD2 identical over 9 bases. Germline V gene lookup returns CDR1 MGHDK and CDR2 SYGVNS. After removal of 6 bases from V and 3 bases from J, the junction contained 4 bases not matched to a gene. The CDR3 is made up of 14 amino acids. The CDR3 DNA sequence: TGTGCCAGCAGCAAGCGGGGGGCTACAGATACGCAGTATTTT. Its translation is CASSKRGATDTQYF.

The CDR3 region is CASSQGFRGSREQYF. The CDR3 DNA follows: TGTGCCAGCAGCCAAGGGTTCCGAGGATCGCGGGAGCAGTACTTC. The V and J genes are TRBV3-1 (or the pseudogene TRBV3-2) and TRBJ2-7; D is uncertain. V was cut by 1 base and J by 7 bases, with 17 bases left in between. The CDR3 is 15 amino acids. Germline-derived CDR1 and CDR2 are LGHDT and YNNKEL (reference sequence).

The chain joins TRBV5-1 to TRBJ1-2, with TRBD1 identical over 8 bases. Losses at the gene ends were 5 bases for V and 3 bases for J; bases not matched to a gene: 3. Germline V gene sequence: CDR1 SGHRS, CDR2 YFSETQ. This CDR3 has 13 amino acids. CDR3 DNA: TGCGCCAGCAGTTTACAGGGGGACTATGGCTACACCTTC. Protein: CASSLQGDYGYTF.

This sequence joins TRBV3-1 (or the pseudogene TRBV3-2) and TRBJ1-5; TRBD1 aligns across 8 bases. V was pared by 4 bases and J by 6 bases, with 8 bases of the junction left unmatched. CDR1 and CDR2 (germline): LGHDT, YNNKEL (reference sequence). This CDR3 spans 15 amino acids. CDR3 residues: CASSRGTGYAQPQHF. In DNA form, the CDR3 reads TGTGCCAGCAGCCGAGGGACAGGCTATGCTCAGCCCCAGCATTTT.

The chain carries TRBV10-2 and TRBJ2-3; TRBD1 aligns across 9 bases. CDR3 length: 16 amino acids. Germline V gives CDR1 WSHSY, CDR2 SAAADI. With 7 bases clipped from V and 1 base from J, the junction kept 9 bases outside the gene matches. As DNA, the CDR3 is TGCGCCAGCAAAATACACCGGGACAGGGGCACAGATACGCAGTATTTT. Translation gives CASKIHRDRGTDTQYF.

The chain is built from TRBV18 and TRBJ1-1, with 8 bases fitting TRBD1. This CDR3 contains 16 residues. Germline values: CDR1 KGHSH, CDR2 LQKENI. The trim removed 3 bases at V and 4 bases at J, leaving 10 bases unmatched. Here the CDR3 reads CASSPNPTGVGTEAFF. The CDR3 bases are TGTGCCAGCTCACCGAACCCGACAGGGGTAGGCACTGAAGCTTTCTTT.

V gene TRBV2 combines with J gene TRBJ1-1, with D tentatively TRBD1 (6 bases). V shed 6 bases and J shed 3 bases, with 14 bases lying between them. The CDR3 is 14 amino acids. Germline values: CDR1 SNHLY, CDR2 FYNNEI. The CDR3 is CASSSQGRDTEAFF. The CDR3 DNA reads TGTGCCAGCAGCTCACAGGGAAGGGACACTGAAGCTTTCTTT.

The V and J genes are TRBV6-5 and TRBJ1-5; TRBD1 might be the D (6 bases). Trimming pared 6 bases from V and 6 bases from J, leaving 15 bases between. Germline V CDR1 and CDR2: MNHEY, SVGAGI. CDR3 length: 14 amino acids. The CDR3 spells CASSRGALAQPQHF. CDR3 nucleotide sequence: TGTGCCAGCAGCCGGGGGGCGTTGGCTCAGCCCCAGCATTTT.

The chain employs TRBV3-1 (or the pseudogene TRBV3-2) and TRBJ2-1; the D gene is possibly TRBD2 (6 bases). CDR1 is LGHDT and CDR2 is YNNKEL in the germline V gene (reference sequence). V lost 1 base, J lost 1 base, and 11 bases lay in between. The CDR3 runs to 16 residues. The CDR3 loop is CASSQGRGLSYNEQFF. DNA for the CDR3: TGTGCCAGCAGCCAAGGGAGGGGTCTGTCCTACAATGAGCAGTTCTTC.

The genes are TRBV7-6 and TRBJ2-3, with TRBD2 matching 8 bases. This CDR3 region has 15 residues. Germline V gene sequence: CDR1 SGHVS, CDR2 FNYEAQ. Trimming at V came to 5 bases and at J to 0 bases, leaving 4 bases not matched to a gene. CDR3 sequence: CASSREGVSTDTQYF. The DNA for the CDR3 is TGTGCCAGCAGCCGGGAGGGTGTTAGCACAGATACGCAGTATTTT. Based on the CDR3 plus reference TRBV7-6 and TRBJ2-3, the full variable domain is GAGVSQSPRYKVTKRGQDVALRCDPISGHVSLYWYRQALGQGPEFLTYFNYEAQQDKSGLPNDRFSAERPEGSISTLTIQRTEQRDSAMYRCASSREGVSTDTQYFGPGTRLTVL.

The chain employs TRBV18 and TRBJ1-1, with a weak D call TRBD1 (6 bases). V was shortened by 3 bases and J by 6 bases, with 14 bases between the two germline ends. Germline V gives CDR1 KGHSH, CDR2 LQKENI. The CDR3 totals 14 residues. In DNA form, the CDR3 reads TGTGCCAGCTCACCGCAGGGGATTGAAGCTGAAGCTTTCTTT. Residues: CASSPQGIEAEAFF.

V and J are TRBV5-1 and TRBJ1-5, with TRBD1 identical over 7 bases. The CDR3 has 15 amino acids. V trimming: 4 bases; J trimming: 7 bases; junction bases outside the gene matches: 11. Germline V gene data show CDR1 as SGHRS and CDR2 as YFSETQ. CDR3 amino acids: CASSPGGAGGQPQHF. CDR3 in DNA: TGCGCCAGCAGCCCCGGGGGGGCAGGGGGACAGCCCCAGCATTTT.

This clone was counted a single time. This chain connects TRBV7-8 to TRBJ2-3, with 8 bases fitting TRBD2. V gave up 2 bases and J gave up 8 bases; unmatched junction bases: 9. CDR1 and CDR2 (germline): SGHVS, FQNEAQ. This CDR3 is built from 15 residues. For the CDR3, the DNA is TGTGCCAGCAGCTTAAATAGGCTGAGCGGGGGTACGCAGTATTTT. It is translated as CASSLNRLSGGTQYF.

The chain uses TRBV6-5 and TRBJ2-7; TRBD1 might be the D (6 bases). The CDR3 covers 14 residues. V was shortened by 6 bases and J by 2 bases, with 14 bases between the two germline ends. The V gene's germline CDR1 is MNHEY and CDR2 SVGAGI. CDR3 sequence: CASRPPGQTYEQYF. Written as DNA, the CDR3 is TGTGCCAGCAGACCTCCTGGACAGACCTACGAGCAGTACTTC.

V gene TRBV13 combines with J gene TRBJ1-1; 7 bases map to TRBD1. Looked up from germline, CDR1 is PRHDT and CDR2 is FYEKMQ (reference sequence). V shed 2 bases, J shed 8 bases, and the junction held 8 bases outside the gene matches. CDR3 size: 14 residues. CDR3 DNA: TGTGCCAGCAGCTTAAGGGGGCAGAGGGTAGAAGCTTTCTTT. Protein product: CASSLRGQRVEAFF.

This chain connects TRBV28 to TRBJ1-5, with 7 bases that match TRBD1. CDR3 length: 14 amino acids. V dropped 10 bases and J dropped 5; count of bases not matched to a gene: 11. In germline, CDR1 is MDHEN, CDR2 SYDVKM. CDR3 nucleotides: TGTGCCACCACCGCCGGGACAGTCGATCAGCCCCAGCATTTT. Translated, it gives CATTAGTVDQPQHF.

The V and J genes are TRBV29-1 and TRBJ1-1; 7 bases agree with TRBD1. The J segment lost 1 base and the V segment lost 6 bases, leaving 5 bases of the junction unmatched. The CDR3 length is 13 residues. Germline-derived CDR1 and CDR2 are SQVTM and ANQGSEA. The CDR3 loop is CSVDRAQNTEAFF. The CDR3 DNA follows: TGCAGCGTAGACAGGGCTCAGAACACTGAAGCTTTCTTT.

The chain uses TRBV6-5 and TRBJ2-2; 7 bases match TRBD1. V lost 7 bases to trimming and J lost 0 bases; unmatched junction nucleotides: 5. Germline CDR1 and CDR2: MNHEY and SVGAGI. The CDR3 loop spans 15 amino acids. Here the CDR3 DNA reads TGTGCCAGCACACCGACAGGGACGAACACCGGGGAGCTGTTTTTT. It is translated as CASTPTGTNTGELFF.

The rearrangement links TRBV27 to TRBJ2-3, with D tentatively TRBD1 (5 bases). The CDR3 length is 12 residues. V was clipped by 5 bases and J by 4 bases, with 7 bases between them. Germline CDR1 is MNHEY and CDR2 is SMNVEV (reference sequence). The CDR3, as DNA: TGTGCCAGCAGTCCCAGGGCAGATACGCAGTATTTT. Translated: CASSPRADTQYF.

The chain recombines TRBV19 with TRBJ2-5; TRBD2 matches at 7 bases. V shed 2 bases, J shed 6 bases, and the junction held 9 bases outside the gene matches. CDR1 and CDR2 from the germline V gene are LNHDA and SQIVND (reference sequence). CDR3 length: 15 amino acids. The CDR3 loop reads CASSISAGVRKTQYF. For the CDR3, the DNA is TGTGCCAGTAGTATATCGGCGGGGGTCAGAAAGACCCAGTACTTC.

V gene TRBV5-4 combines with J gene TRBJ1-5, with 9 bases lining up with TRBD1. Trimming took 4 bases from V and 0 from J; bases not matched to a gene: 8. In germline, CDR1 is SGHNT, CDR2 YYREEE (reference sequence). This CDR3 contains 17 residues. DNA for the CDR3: TGTGCCAGCAGCCGTACAGGGGGCGGGCGTAGCAATCAGCCCCAGCATTTT. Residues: CASSRTGGGRSNQPQHF.

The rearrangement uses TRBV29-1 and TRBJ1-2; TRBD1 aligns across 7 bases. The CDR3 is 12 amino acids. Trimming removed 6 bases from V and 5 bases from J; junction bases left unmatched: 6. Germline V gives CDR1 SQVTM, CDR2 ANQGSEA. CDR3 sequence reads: CSVATGQYGYTF. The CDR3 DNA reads TGCAGCGTAGCGACAGGGCAGTATGGCTACACCTTC. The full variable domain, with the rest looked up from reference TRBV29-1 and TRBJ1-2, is SAVISQKPSRDICQRGTSLTIQCQVDSQVTMMFWYRQQPGQSLTLIATANQGSEATYESGFVIDKFPISRPNLTFSTLTVSNMSPEDSSIYLCSVATGQYGYTFGSGTRLTVV.

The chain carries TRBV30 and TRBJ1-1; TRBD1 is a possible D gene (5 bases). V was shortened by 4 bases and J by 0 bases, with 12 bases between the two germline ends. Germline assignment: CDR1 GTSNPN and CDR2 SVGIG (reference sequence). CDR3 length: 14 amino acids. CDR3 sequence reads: CAWTNGGVNTEAFF. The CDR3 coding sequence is TGTGCCTGGACCAACGGGGGGGTGAACACTGAAGCTTTCTTT.

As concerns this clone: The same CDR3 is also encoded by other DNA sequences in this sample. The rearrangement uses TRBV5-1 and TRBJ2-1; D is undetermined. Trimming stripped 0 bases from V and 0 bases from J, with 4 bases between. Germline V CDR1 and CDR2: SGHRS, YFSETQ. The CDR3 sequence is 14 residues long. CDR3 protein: CASSLGDSYNEQFF. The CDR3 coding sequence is TGCGCCAGCAGCTTGGGAGACTCCTACAATGAGCAGTTCTTC.